A single sample is the source of the 20 T cell receptor beta chains below, sequenced in a study of cytomegalovirus exposure and HLA in healthy donors. PCR amplification relied on 60 Vbeta primers (plus 13 Jbeta primers). Method: immunoSEQ multiplex PCR; TCRdb's copy keeps in-frame clones and lacks some. Seen here are 150,000 to 200,000 clones, 65% to 85% observed once, and the top ten hold 1.5% to 1.7%. The specimen sequenced was PBMCs. The receptors derive from a woman under 30 in good health and CMV-seronegative.

The sample holds a few counts of this clone. V is TRBV7-9 and J is TRBJ1-2; 9 bases fit TRBD1. This CDR3 spans 13 amino acids. Unmatched junction bases numbered 1, after V lost 4 bases and J lost 4 bases. Germline V gene data show CDR1 as SEHNR and CDR2 as FQNEAQ (reference sequence). As DNA, the CDR3 is TGTGCCAGCAGCTCGACAGGGGGCTATGGCTACACCTTC. This sequence encodes CASSSTGGYGYTF.

This chain uses TRBV5-1 with TRBJ2-3; D not resolved. Germline CDR1 is SGHRS and CDR2 is YFSETQ. The germline V and J ends were trimmed by 5 bases and 3 bases, with 16 bases remaining between them. The CDR3 has 15 amino acids. The CDR3 spells CASSPSSLGTDTQYF. As DNA, the CDR3 is TGCGCCAGCAGTCCGTCCTCTCTCGGGACAGATACGCAGTATTTT. The full variable domain, with the rest looked up from reference TRBV5-1 and TRBJ2-3, is KAGVTQTPRYLIKTRGQQVTLSCSPISGHRSVSWYQQTPGQGLQFLFEYFSETQRNKGNFPGRFSGRQFSNSRSEMNVSTLELGDSALYLCASSPSSLGTDTQYFGPGTRLTVL.

This clone has just a few counts. This CDR3 reads CASRNSSPLHF. CDR3 nucleotide sequence: TGTGCCAGCAGGAATAGCTCACCCCTCCACTTT. The J gene is TRBJ1-6, the V gene TRBV28; D gene ambiguous. V lost 6 bases to trimming and J lost 10 bases, with 7 bases between them. CDR3 length: 11 amino acids. Germline V gene lookup returns CDR1 MDHEN and CDR2 SYDVKM. The full variable domain, with the rest looked up from reference TRBV28 and TRBJ1-6, is DVKVTQSSRYLVKRTGEKVFLECVQDMDHENMFWYRQDPGLGLRLIYFSYDVKMKEKGDIPEGYSVSREKKERFSLILESASTNQTSMYLCASRNSSPLHFGNGTRLTVT.

The J gene is TRBJ1-1, the V gene TRBV28; the D is unclear. Per the germline V gene, CDR1 is MDHEN and CDR2 is SYDVKM. The CDR3 has 11 residues. Deletions cut 10 bases from V and 0 bases from J, with 6 bases between. CDR3 DNA sequence: TGTGCCACCTTATTGAACACTGAAGCTTTCTTT. Its protein is CATLLNTEAFF.

The rearrangement links TRBV28 to TRBJ2-1; 9 bases line up with TRBD2. V lost 8 bases and J lost 0; bases outside the gene matches: 5. This CDR3 is 15 amino acids long. CDR1 is MDHEN and CDR2 is SYDVKM in the germline V gene. CDR3 nucleotides: TGTGCCAGCCCGACGGGACTAGCCTCCTACAATGAGCAGTTCTTC. Protein sequence: CASPTGLASYNEQFF.

The rearrangement uses TRBV19 and TRBJ1-2; D is possibly TRBD1 (6 bases). The CDR3 loop spans 17 amino acids. V was clipped by 3 bases and J by 4 bases, with 21 bases between them. CDR1 and CDR2 from the germline V gene are LNHDA and SQIVND (reference sequence). CDR3 in amino acids: CASSIDRWALQTYGYTF. The DNA for the CDR3 is TGTGCCAGTAGTATCGACAGGTGGGCCCTCCAAACCTATGGCTACACCTTC.

This clone was seen more than once but under ten times. The chain has TRBV29-1 and TRBJ2-7, with 11 bases matching TRBD1. Germline V gene lookup returns CDR1 SQVTM and CDR2 ANQGSEA. The CDR3 totals 12 residues. Trimming took 5 bases from V and 7 from J; bases not matched to a gene: 4. The CDR3 loop is CSVWTGGWEQYF. CDR3 nucleotides: TGCAGCGTTTGGACAGGGGGCTGGGAGCAGTACTTC.

The genes are TRBV4-1 and TRBJ1-1; 8 bases line up with TRBD1. The CDR3 consists of 14 residues. Germline V CDR1 and CDR2: MGHRA, YSYEKL. J was trimmed by 7 bases and V by 0 bases; bases with no gene match: 4. The CDR3 DNA reads TGCGCCAGCAGCCAAGACAGGGGGCGCGGTGAAGCTTTCTTT. Translating gives CASSQDRGRGEAFF.

This chain connects TRBV5-1 to TRBJ2-1, with 9 bases that match TRBD2. This CDR3 comprises 16 residues. The germline V gene has CDR1 SGHRS and CDR2 YFSETQ. V dropped 0 bases and J dropped 4; count of bases not matched to a gene: 5. The CDR3 loop reads CASSLDLAGYYNEQFF. In nucleotides, the CDR3 is TGCGCCAGCAGCTTGGATCTAGCGGGGTATTACAATGAGCAGTTCTTC.

This clone was seen more than once but under ten times. The junction shows a germline mismatch at one end, possibly a read error. The chain links TRBV7-9 to TRBJ1-2, with TRBD1 matching over 10 bases. CDR3 length: 15 residues. Germline values: CDR1 SEHNR, CDR2 FQNEAQ (reference sequence). CDR3 sequence (DNA): TGTTCCAGCAGTAGACAGGGGGCGGGCAACGTTGGCTACACCTTC. Translated: CSSSRQGAGNVGYTF. The whole variable domain, filled in from reference TRBV7-9 and TRBJ1-2, reads DTGVSQNPRHKITKRGQNVTFRCDPISEHNRLYWYRQTLGQGPEFLTYFQNEAQLEKSRLLSDRFSAERPKGSFSTLEIQRTEQGDSAMYLCSSSRQGAGNVGYTFGSGTRLTVV.

This clone was seen only a few times. The chain links TRBV9 to TRBJ2-7, with 7 bases fitting TRBD1. The V segment lost 3 bases and the J segment 3 bases; nucleotides outside the gene matches: 6. The CDR3 covers 14 residues. Germline V gives CDR1 SGDLS, CDR2 YYNGEE. CDR3 coding DNA: TGTGCCAGCAGCGCCCGGGACAGTGACTACGAGCAGTACTTC. Protein product: CASSARDSDYEQYF. The full variable domain, completed using reference TRBV9 and TRBJ2-7, is DSGVTQTPKHLITATGQRVTLRCSPRSGDLSVYWYQQSLDQGLQFLIQYYNGEERAKGNILERFSAQQFPDLHSELNLSSLELGDSALYFCASSARDSDYEQYFGPGTRLTVT.

The chain links TRBV27 to TRBJ1-1, with D possibly being TRBD1 (6 bases). The CDR3 runs to 17 residues. CDR1 and CDR2 from the germline V gene are MNHEY and SMNVEV (reference sequence). V dropped 5 bases and J dropped 2 bases, with 21 bases sitting between them. In DNA, the CDR3 is TGTGCCAGCAGTGACCTCAGCACCGGGGGGCTCAACACTGAAGCTTTCTTT. Its translation: CASSDLSTGGLNTEAFF.

In the case of this clone: Distinct nucleotide sequences in the sample also encode this CDR3. The chain uses TRBV29-1 and TRBJ1-2, with a weak D call TRBD1 (6 bases). CDR3 length: 12 amino acids. Per germline, CDR1 SQVTM and CDR2 ANQGSEA. V was cut by 4 bases and J by 2 bases, with 8 bases left in between. The CDR3 sequence: CSVGQGNYGYTF. DNA for the CDR3: TGCAGCGTTGGGCAGGGGAACTATGGCTACACCTTC.

This chain links TRBV28 with TRBJ1-1; D gene uncertain. V dropped 2 bases and J dropped 0 bases, with 7 bases sitting between them. The CDR3 contains 14 residues. CDR1 is MDHEN, CDR2 SYDVKM, per germline. The CDR3 sequence: CASSLQVMNTEAFF. CDR3 in DNA: TGTGCCAGCAGTTTACAGGTCATGAACACTGAAGCTTTCTTT.

V is TRBV10-3 and J is TRBJ2-7; 11 bases line up with TRBD2. Trimming took 10 bases from V and 2 from J; bases not matched to a gene: 7. CDR3 size: 14 residues. In germline, CDR1 is ENHRY, CDR2 SYGVKD. The CDR3 spells CATMTSGETYEQYF. Here the CDR3 DNA reads TGTGCCACGATGACTAGCGGGGAGACCTACGAGCAGTACTTC.

This chain joins TRBV28 and TRBJ2-7; TRBD2 might be the D (6 bases). From germline, CDR1 is MDHEN and CDR2 SYDVKM. The CDR3 has 13 residues. Trimming took off 7 bases at V and 3 bases at J, with 13 bases between the two ends. This CDR3 is CASKVTGVYEQYF. CDR3 DNA sequence: TGTGCCAGCAAAGTTACGGGGGTCTACGAGCAGTACTTC. Complete variable domain (other parts from reference TRBV28 and TRBJ2-7): DVKVTQSSRYLVKRTGEKVFLECVQDMDHENMFWYRQDPGLGLRLIYFSYDVKMKEKGDIPEGYSVSREKKERFSLILESASTNQTSMYLCASKVTGVYEQYFGPGTRLTVT.

The rearrangement joins TRBV14 to TRBJ1-1; D remains ambiguous. The CDR3 is 13 amino acids. The germline V and J ends were trimmed by 1 base and 5 bases, with 8 bases remaining between them. Germline lookup yields CDR1 SGHDN and CDR2 FVKESK. CDR3 in amino acids: CASSQVPGTEAFF. CDR3 coding DNA: TGTGCCAGCAGCCAAGTTCCGGGAACTGAAGCTTTCTTT. Full variable domain (rest looked up from reference TRBV14 and TRBJ1-1): EAGVTQFPSHSVIEKGQTVTLRCDPISGHDNLYWYRRVMGKEIKFLLHFVKESKQDESGMPNNRFLAERTGGTYSTLKVQPAELEDSGVYFCASSQVPGTEAFFGQGTRLTVV.

The chain recombines TRBV7-6 with TRBJ2-3, with 7 bases identical to TRBD2. CDR3 length equals 14 residues. The trim removed 8 bases at V and 6 bases at J, leaving 11 bases unmatched. The germline gives CDR1 SGHVS, CDR2 FNYEAQ. The CDR3 region has the DNA TGTGCCAGCGGGAGGGAGGGTGTGCGGGATACGCAGTATTTT. The encoded protein is CASGREGVRDTQYF.

CDR3 in amino acids: CASSGRDTNYGYTF. CDR3 nucleotides: TGTGCCAGTAGTGGCCGGGACACCAACTATGGCTACACCTTC. The chain uses TRBV19 and TRBJ1-2, with a possible D match to TRBD1 (6 bases). The CDR3 runs 14 residues. V lost 5 bases and J 2 bases, leaving 12 bases between the germline ends. The germline CDR1 and CDR2 sequences are LNHDA and SQIVND (reference sequence).

This clone was picked up a small number of times. The chain employs TRBV19 and TRBJ1-2, with D perhaps TRBD1 (6 bases). Germline CDR1 is LNHDA and CDR2 is SQIVND (reference sequence). This CDR3 has 12 residues. Trimming took 6 bases from V and 3 from J, leaving 8 bases between them. CDR3 in amino acids: CASRRGHYGYTF. The CDR3 DNA reads as TGTGCCAGTAGGCGGGGGCACTATGGCTACACCTTC.